These 2 T cell receptor beta chains originate from one sample sequenced in a study of T cell responses to AZD1222 COVID-19 vaccine (dated by TCRdb to the early 2020s). The library was prepared using the immunoSEQ multiplex PCR assay. TCRdb retrieved this table from immuneACCESS and kept in-frame rearrangements only. Not all clones are present; in checked studies, unresolved V genes account for under half, and no reason is known for the remainder. Within this sample are 30,000 to 50,000 clones, with just over 85% of them counted one time only. The biggest ten clones account for around a quarter of the sample. In the paper's terms, the time point label means: about 28 days (+/-7) after the second vaccine dose. The sample's treatment or condition label is to be understood as: meningococcal conjugate vaccine given as trial control. Sequencing was performed on peripheral blood, taken 28 days after the second dose of the MenACWY control vaccine. These receptors were collected from an adult who received the MenACWY meningococcal vaccine as a control.

The V and J genes are TRBV28 and TRBJ1-5; no reliable D call. The CDR3 spans 13 residues. CDR1 is MDHEN and CDR2 is SYDVKM in the germline V gene. V was pared by 6 bases and J by 4 bases, with 10 bases between. The CDR3 here is CASRILGNQPQHF. The CDR3 bases are TGTGCCAGCAGGATCCTAGGTAATCAGCCCCAGCATTTT.

This chain links TRBV10-3 with TRBJ1-1, with a possible D match to TRBD1 (6 bases). The CDR3 totals 14 residues. The germline V gene has CDR1 ENHRY and CDR2 SYGVKD. V was clipped by 10 bases and J by 3 bases, with 18 bases between them. The CDR3 DNA reads TGTGCCACCTCCCCTACCACAGGGTACACTGAAGCTTTCTTT. Its protein is CATSPTTGYTEAFF.